This T cell receptor beta chain was profiled in a study of blood T cells in healthy people across ages. Study-level points and caveats: Versus aged donors, long-lived donors had higher diversity and more naive CD4+ cells.

Through a sample-barcoded 5' primer and a J-beta primer mix, a second PCR was run for 7 to 11 cycles. Every cDNA molecule carried a tag from a template-switch adaptor bearing 12 random nucleotides. TCRdb passed the 5' RACE reads through MiXCR, listing each CDR3 protein once. This sample carries 750,000 to 950,000 distinct CDR3 sequences, approximately 32% of them seen once, and the ten largest clones take roughly 10%. Remarks on this clonotype: Its target is not known.

CDR3 length equals 16 residues. Trimming stripped 10 bases from V and 0 bases from J, with 19 bases between. CDR1 is MNHNS, CDR2 SASEGT, per germline. This same sample was also taken into another study, of T cells of mothers and their children. From that report: During the second PCR, the M1S primer introduced sample barcodes along with 2-4 random nucleotides. Slightly, though not significantly, more overlap was seen in related than in unrelated mother-child pairs.

Sequencing was done on a sample of blood. This chain connects TRBV6-1 to TRBJ1-5; TRBD1 is a possible D gene (6 bases). This receptor was taken from a woman between 35 and 50 years old in good health. The CDR3 bases are TGTGCCACCGTGGAGGGGGGGTATAATAGCAATCAGCCCCAGCATTTT. Translation gives CATVEGGYNSNQPQHF.